This is a list of T cell receptor beta chains from one sample in a study of T-cell memory formation after mild COVID-19. TCRdb called the 5' RACE reads again in MiXCR, with one record for every CDR3 protein. The sample lists about 120,000 distinct CDR3 sequences; 16% were seen once. Sequencing was done on a sample of PBMCs or a T cell subset sorted from them (not recorded which). These receptors all come from an adult woman who had mild COVID-19 (a few samples of this study predate the infection). Cell type and time point are not known. Both conserved end residues are part of each CDR3. Fields, in order: V gene, D gene, clone size, J gene, CDR3 DNA, CDR3 protein. D genes are given only for firm matches. Part of the rows lack a size; the others show once, few, many or a class for expanded clones.

v_call: TRBV24-1; d_call: .; clone_size: .; j_call: TRBJ2-1; cdr3_nt: TGTGCCACCAGTGATTTGCTGGTGAATGAGCAGTTCTTC; cdr3_aa: CATSDLLVNEQFF
v_call: TRBV3-1; d_call: .; clone_size: .; j_call: TRBJ1-3; cdr3_nt: TGTGCCAGCAGCCAAGATCTCTTTCTCTCTGGAAACACCATATATTTT; cdr3_aa: CASSQDLFLSGNTIYF
v_call: TRBV10-3; d_call: TRBD1; clone_size: .; j_call: TRBJ2-7; cdr3_nt: TGTGCCATCAGGAGGGGGACAGGGGTAACCTACGAGCAGTACTTC; cdr3_aa: CAIRRGTGVTYEQYF
v_call: TRBV7-9; d_call: TRBD2; clone_size: few; j_call: TRBJ2-7; cdr3_nt: TGTGCCAGCAGCTCTAGCGGGGACACCTACGAGCAGTACTTC; cdr3_aa: CASSSSGDTYEQYF
v_call: TRBV6-5; d_call: .; clone_size: .; j_call: TRBJ1-5; cdr3_nt: TGTGCCAGCAGTTACTCGGGAATACAGGGAAACCAGCCCCAGCATTTT; cdr3_aa: CASSYSGIQGNQPQHF
v_call: TRBV6-6; d_call: .; clone_size: .; j_call: TRBJ1-1; cdr3_nt: TGTGCCAGCAGTTACGCACGGGATGACACTGAAGCTTTCTTT; cdr3_aa: CASSYARDDTEAFF
v_call: TRBV29-1; d_call: TRBD2; clone_size: few; j_call: TRBJ2-1; cdr3_nt: TGCAGCGTTGAAGAGTGGGGCGGGAGGATCCCCAATGAGCAGTTCTTC; cdr3_aa: CSVEEWGGRIPNEQFF
v_call: TRBV3-1; d_call: .; clone_size: .; j_call: TRBJ2-7; cdr3_nt: TGTGCCAGCAGCCAAGTAGGCGGGTACGAGCAGTACTTC; cdr3_aa: CASSQVGGYEQYF
v_call: TRBV11-2; d_call: .; clone_size: .; j_call: TRBJ2-1; cdr3_nt: TGTGCCAGCAGCTTAGCGCGGGATAGCTCCTACAATGAGCAGTTCTTC; cdr3_aa: CASSLARDSSYNEQFF
v_call: TRBV4-1; d_call: .; clone_size: .; j_call: TRBJ2-2; cdr3_nt: TGCGCCAGCAGCCAAGGACACAATGGGGACACCGGGGAGCTGTTTTTT; cdr3_aa: CASSQGHNGDTGELFF
v_call: TRBV5-1; d_call: .; clone_size: .; j_call: TRBJ2-5; cdr3_nt: TGCGCCAGCAGCTTGGTTCTAGCCCGCGGGGAGACCCAGTACTTC; cdr3_aa: CASSLVLARGETQYF
v_call: TRBV21-1; d_call: .; clone_size: .; j_call: TRBJ1-2; cdr3_nt: TGTGCCAGCAGCAAAGGGAGGGGCCGGGGCTACACCTTC; cdr3_aa: CASSKGRGRGYTF
v_call: TRBV4-1; d_call: .; clone_size: many; j_call: TRBJ2-4; cdr3_nt: TGCGCCAGCAGCCAAGATGCCAAAAACATTCAGTACTTC; cdr3_aa: CASSQDAKNIQYF
v_call: TRBV3-1; d_call: .; clone_size: few; j_call: TRBJ2-2; cdr3_nt: TGTGCCAGCAGCCAAGAGCAGGGATACACCGGGGAGCTGTTTTTT; cdr3_aa: CASSQEQGYTGELFF
v_call: TRBV4-2; d_call: TRBD2; clone_size: few; j_call: TRBJ2-5; cdr3_nt: TGTGCCAGCAGCCAAGTCCCAGCGGGAGGGCCCGGAGAGACCCAGTACTTC; cdr3_aa: CASSQVPAGGPGETQYF
v_call: TRBV4-1; d_call: TRBD2; clone_size: .; j_call: TRBJ2-1; cdr3_nt: TGCGCCAGCAGCCAAGAGGGACTAGCGGGGGGCAACTCCTACAATGAGCAGTTCTTC; cdr3_aa: CASSQEGLAGGNSYNEQFF
v_call: TRBV3-1; d_call: .; clone_size: .; j_call: TRBJ2-7; cdr3_nt: TGTGCCAGCAATAACGCAGGGAATGGCTACTACGAGCAGTACTTC; cdr3_aa: CASNNAGNGYYEQYF
v_call: TRBV12-3/TRBV12-4; d_call: .; clone_size: .; j_call: TRBJ2-1; cdr3_nt: TGTGCCAGCAGAAGGGACCTTCTGTGGTTCTTC; cdr3_aa: CASRRDLLWFF
v_call: TRBV12-3/TRBV12-4; d_call: .; clone_size: .; j_call: TRBJ1-5; cdr3_nt: TGTGCCAGCAGCCCTACCGTTGATAGCAATCAGCCCCAGCATTTT; cdr3_aa: CASSPTVDSNQPQHF
v_call: TRBV5-1; d_call: .; clone_size: .; j_call: TRBJ1-1; cdr3_nt: TGCGCCAGCAGCTTGAGACATATGAACACTGAAGCTTTCTTT; cdr3_aa: CASSLRHMNTEAFF
v_call: TRBV5-1; d_call: .; clone_size: .; j_call: TRBJ2-1; cdr3_nt: TGCGCCAGCAGCTTGGTCGGCAGGAGGGATGAGCAGTTCTTC; cdr3_aa: CASSLVGRRDEQFF
v_call: TRBV5-1; d_call: .; clone_size: .; j_call: TRBJ2-2; cdr3_nt: TGCGCCAGCAGCCAGGACAGTCGCGATGGGGAGCTGTTTTTT; cdr3_aa: CASSQDSRDGELFF
v_call: TRBV24-1; d_call: .; clone_size: .; j_call: TRBJ2-2; cdr3_nt: TGTGCCACCAGTGACCGCGAGGAGGGAAGGGCCGGGGAGCTGTTTTTT; cdr3_aa: CATSDREEGRAGELFF
v_call: TRBV7-9; d_call: .; clone_size: .; j_call: TRBJ1-2; cdr3_nt: TGTTCCAGCAGCCACGACAGGTTTAACTATGGCTACACCTTC; cdr3_aa: CSSSHDRFNYGYTF
v_call: TRBV20-1; d_call: .; clone_size: few; j_call: TRBJ2-1; cdr3_nt: TGCAGTGCTAGAGGACCCGAGACTTCTTACAATGAGCAGTTCTTC; cdr3_aa: CSARGPETSYNEQFF
v_call: TRBV5-1; d_call: .; clone_size: .; j_call: TRBJ2-3; cdr3_nt: TGCGCCAGCAGCTTATTGGACCCGATTAGCACAGATACGCAGTATTTT; cdr3_aa: CASSLLDPISTDTQYF
v_call: TRBV29-1; d_call: .; clone_size: .; j_call: TRBJ2-3; cdr3_nt: TGCAGCGTTGGAAGAGGATCCACTGGCACAGATACGCAGTATTTT; cdr3_aa: CSVGRGSTGTDTQYF
v_call: TRBV7-2; d_call: .; clone_size: .; j_call: TRBJ1-2; cdr3_nt: TGTGCCAGCAGCCTCGGCCTTCTTCCGCAGGGCTACACCTTC; cdr3_aa: CASSLGLLPQGYTF
v_call: TRBV7-8; d_call: .; clone_size: few; j_call: TRBJ2-1; cdr3_nt: TGTGCCAGCAGCTTACGTCGGGCGACTAGTAGATTAAATGAGCAGTTCTTC; cdr3_aa: CASSLRRATSRLNEQFF
v_call: TRBV7-2; d_call: .; clone_size: .; j_call: TRBJ2-3; cdr3_nt: TGTGCCAGCAGCCGGCCGGAAAGGGCGGATACGCAGTATTTT; cdr3_aa: CASSRPERADTQYF
v_call: TRBV11-1; d_call: .; clone_size: .; j_call: TRBJ1-1; cdr3_nt: TGTGCCAGCAGCACCAAAGACAGTGAAGCTTTCTTT; cdr3_aa: CASSTKDSEAFF
v_call: TRBV29-1; d_call: TRBD1; clone_size: .; j_call: TRBJ2-4; cdr3_nt: TGCAGCGTAGGCGAGGGGGCAAGGAGAAACATTCAGTACTTC; cdr3_aa: CSVGEGARRNIQYF
v_call: TRBV6-5; d_call: TRBD2; clone_size: .; j_call: TRBJ2-2; cdr3_nt: TGTGCCACCGGATCCGGGACTAGCGGGAGAAACACCGGGGAGCTGTTTTTT; cdr3_aa: CATGSGTSGRNTGELFF
v_call: TRBV7-3; d_call: TRBD1; clone_size: few; j_call: TRBJ1-1; cdr3_nt: TGTGCCAGCAGCCCACAGGGGGACGGAACTGAAGCTTTCTTT; cdr3_aa: CASSPQGDGTEAFF
v_call: TRBV12-3/TRBV12-4; d_call: TRBD2; clone_size: few; j_call: TRBJ2-1; cdr3_nt: TGTGCCAGCAGCCTTAGCGGGGGGACCTACAATGAGCAGTTCTTC; cdr3_aa: CASSLSGGTYNEQFF
v_call: TRBV24-1; d_call: .; clone_size: .; j_call: TRBJ1-1; cdr3_nt: TGTGCCACCAGGGAGACAGGGAACACTGAAGCTTTCTTT; cdr3_aa: CATRETGNTEAFF
v_call: TRBV7-3; d_call: TRBD1; clone_size: .; j_call: TRBJ1-5; cdr3_nt: TGTGCCAGCAGCTTGCAGCAAGGGACAGGAAATCAGCCCCAGCATTTT; cdr3_aa: CASSLQQGTGNQPQHF
v_call: TRBV24-1; d_call: .; clone_size: .; j_call: TRBJ2-3; cdr3_nt: TGTGCCACCAGTGGACAGGAAAACACAGATACGCAGTATTTT; cdr3_aa: CATSGQENTDTQYF
v_call: TRBV7-2; d_call: TRBD1; clone_size: .; j_call: TRBJ2-4; cdr3_nt: TGTGCCAGCAGTCCCGTGACAGGGAACATTCAGTACTTC; cdr3_aa: CASSPVTGNIQYF
v_call: TRBV10-3; d_call: .; clone_size: few; j_call: TRBJ1-5; cdr3_nt: TGTGCCACCCGGGGGAGGGGGGATCAGCCCCAGCATTTT; cdr3_aa: CATRGRGDQPQHF
v_call: TRBV2; d_call: .; clone_size: few; j_call: TRBJ2-1; cdr3_nt: TGTGCCAGCAGTGAGCAAGGGGGGGTGAATGAGCAGTTCTTC; cdr3_aa: CASSEQGGVNEQFF
v_call: TRBV7-9; d_call: .; clone_size: few; j_call: TRBJ2-7; cdr3_nt: TGTGCCAGCAGCTTAGGTTCCGACTACTACGAGCAGTACTTC; cdr3_aa: CASSLGSDYYEQYF
v_call: TRBV12-3/TRBV12-4; d_call: .; clone_size: .; j_call: TRBJ2-3; cdr3_nt: TGTGCCAGCAGAATAACTAGCCGACGATCCACAGATACGCAGTTTTTT; cdr3_aa: CASRITSRRSTDTQFF
v_call: TRBV12-3/TRBV12-4; d_call: .; clone_size: .; j_call: TRBJ2-7; cdr3_nt: TGTGCCAGCAGTTTAGATACGGGCTACGAGCAGTACTTC; cdr3_aa: CASSLDTGYEQYF
v_call: TRBV6-2/TRBV6-3; d_call: TRBD1; clone_size: few; j_call: TRBJ2-7; cdr3_nt: TGTGCCAGCAGTTACCGAACGGGACAGTTCTCCTACGAGCAGTACTTC; cdr3_aa: CASSYRTGQFSYEQYF
v_call: TRBV10-3; d_call: TRBD1; clone_size: many; j_call: TRBJ2-1; cdr3_nt: TGTGCCATCAGTGAGGGGACAGGGGAATACAATGAGCAGTTCTTC; cdr3_aa: CAISEGTGEYNEQFF
v_call: TRBV12-3/TRBV12-4; d_call: .; clone_size: .; j_call: TRBJ1-4; cdr3_nt: TGTGCCAGCAGTCTCTCTCAGGATGAAAAACTGTTTTTT; cdr3_aa: CASSLSQDEKLFF
v_call: TRBV5-1; d_call: TRBD1; clone_size: .; j_call: TRBJ2-1; cdr3_nt: TGCGCCAGCAGCCAGGGACAGGGAAAGGGTGAGCAGTTCTTC; cdr3_aa: CASSQGQGKGEQFF
v_call: TRBV5-1; d_call: TRBD1; clone_size: many; j_call: TRBJ2-5; cdr3_nt: TGCGCCAGCAGCACGACAGGGGGCGCGGATAGTAAGACCCAGTACTTC; cdr3_aa: CASSTTGGADSKTQYF
v_call: TRBV15; d_call: TRBD2; clone_size: once; j_call: TRBJ2-5; cdr3_nt: TGTGCCACCAGCAGAGATTTAGCGGGAGAGACCCAGTACTTC; cdr3_aa: CATSRDLAGETQYF
v_call: TRBV9; d_call: TRBD1; clone_size: many; j_call: TRBJ1-5; cdr3_nt: TGTGCCAGCAGCCCCGGACAGGGGCATCAGCCCCAGCATTTT; cdr3_aa: CASSPGQGHQPQHF
v_call: TRBV9; d_call: .; clone_size: .; j_call: TRBJ2-3; cdr3_nt: TGTGCCAGCAGCGCGGACTACCCTGGGACAGATACGCAGTATTTT; cdr3_aa: CASSADYPGTDTQYF
v_call: TRBV5-6; d_call: .; clone_size: few; j_call: TRBJ1-2; cdr3_nt: TGTGCCAGCAGCCCACAGGACACTAACTATGGCTACACCTTC; cdr3_aa: CASSPQDTNYGYTF
v_call: TRBV3-1; d_call: TRBD1; clone_size: .; j_call: TRBJ1-5; cdr3_nt: TGTGCCAGCAGCCAAGAGTATGGAGGGGGCGGCAATCAGCCCCAGCATTTT; cdr3_aa: CASSQEYGGGGNQPQHF
v_call: TRBV18; d_call: .; clone_size: few; j_call: TRBJ2-4; cdr3_nt: TGTGCCAGCTCACCATGGCCCTCAGGGGTAAAAAACATTCAGTACTTC; cdr3_aa: CASSPWPSGVKNIQYF
v_call: TRBV4-2; d_call: TRBD1; clone_size: .; j_call: TRBJ2-2; cdr3_nt: TGTGCCAGCCGCCTGGGGACAGGGGGCTTCGGGGAGCTGTTTTTT; cdr3_aa: CASRLGTGGFGELFF
v_call: TRBV29-1; d_call: TRBD1; clone_size: few; j_call: TRBJ2-1; cdr3_nt: TGCAGCGTTAGCTTGACAGGGCCTTACAATGAGCAGTTCTTC; cdr3_aa: CSVSLTGPYNEQFF